These 19 T cell receptor beta chains share one sample of origin, sequenced in a study of OX40 agonist ivuxolimab in advanced cancers. Measured with immunoSEQ multiplex PCR; TCRdb has only the in-frame clones, and not every one. The sample consists of around 76,000 clones, 84% of them appearing once. This material consisted of CD4+ or CD8+ T cells sorted from blood, taken in a trial of the OX40 agonist ivuxolimab. These TCRs come from an adult with an advanced solid tumor such as melanoma, head and neck, liver or kidney cancer.

The chain joins TRBV12-5 to TRBJ1-1; 7 bases match TRBD1. Germline lookup yields CDR1 LGHNT and CDR2 FRNRAP. The CDR3 runs to 13 residues. J gave up 11 bases and V 6 bases, and 12 bases lay outside the gene matches. The CDR3 spells CASGSREGASAFF. The DNA for the CDR3 is TGTGCTAGTGGCTCCCGGGAGGGGGCTTCGGCTTTCTTT.

V and J are TRBV19 and TRBJ2-5; TRBD2 might be the D (6 bases). CDR3 length: 13 amino acids. Germline values: CDR1 LNHDA, CDR2 SQIVND (reference sequence). V gave up 7 bases and J gave up 5 bases, with 14 bases separating them. The CDR3 nucleotides are TGTGCCAGTAACATGAGACTAGATGAGACCCAGTACTTC. This encodes CASNMRLDETQYF.

J is TRBJ2-1 and V is TRBV19; D may be TRBD2 (5 bases). Trimming left V 3 bases short and J 15 bases short, with 18 bases between. The V gene's germline CDR1 is LNHDA and CDR2 SQIVND (reference sequence). The CDR3 is 13 amino acids. The CDR3 protein is CASSIGLAGTRFF. CDR3 DNA: TGTGCCAGTAGTATTGGCCTAGCCGGCACCAGGTTCTTC.

The gene calls are TRBV25-1 and TRBJ1-1; D is unresolved. The CDR3 has 12 residues. V shed 3 bases and J shed 3 bases, with 5 bases lying between them. Germline lookup yields CDR1 MGHDK and CDR2 SYGVNS. CDR3 sequence reads: CASSDGYTEAFF. The CDR3 coding sequence is TGTGCCAGCAGTGATGGTTACACTGAAGCTTTCTTT.

This rearrangement joins TRBV19 to TRBJ2-7; D could derive from TRBD1 or TRBD2 (5 bases each). V was trimmed by 3 bases and J by 2 bases, leaving 14 bases between them. CDR3 length: 15 residues. Germline values: CDR1 LNHDA, CDR2 SQIVND (reference sequence). CDR3 bases: TGTGCCAGTAGTATGTTTGGGGACCAAACCTACGAGCAGTACTTC. This codes for CASSMFGDQTYEQYF.

This clone was recorded once. The CDR3 region is CASQGQGVTGELFF. The CDR3 nucleotides read TGTGCCAGCCAAGGACAGGGGGTTACCGGGGAGCTGTTTTTT. This rearrangement joins TRBV7-9 to TRBJ2-2; TRBD1 matches at 10 bases. This CDR3 is 14 amino acids long. V was clipped by 8 bases and J by 5 bases; unmatched bases: 5. Germline CDR1 and CDR2: SEHNR and FQNEAQ (reference sequence).

V gene TRBV29-1 combines with J gene TRBJ2-2; 7 positions agree with TRBD1. Germline CDR1 reads SQVTM; CDR2 reads ANQGSEA. The V and J ends lost 0 bases and 5 bases, in that order; junction bases with no gene match: 3. The CDR3 has 14 residues. The CDR3 sequence is CSVEEIQGTGELFF. Written as DNA, the CDR3 is TGCAGCGTTGAAGAGATACAGGGGACCGGGGAGCTGTTTTTT.

The gene calls are TRBV7-6 and TRBJ1-3, with a weak D call TRBD1 (5 bases). The germline V gene has CDR1 SGHVS and CDR2 FNYEAQ. Between the trimmed V and J ends, which lost 1 base and 2 bases, there was a span of 6 bases. The CDR3 spans 14 residues. The CDR3 here is CASSLGGAGNTIYF. The CDR3 region has the DNA TGTGCCAGCAGCTTAGGGGGGGCTGGAAACACCATATATTTT.

V and J are TRBV7-2 and TRBJ2-7; D call uncertain. The CDR3 loop spans 14 amino acids. The V end was cut by 5 bases, the J end by 0 bases, with 11 bases between. Germline V CDR1 and CDR2: SGHTA, FQGNSA. The CDR3 protein is CASSANQYSYEQYF. The DNA of the CDR3 is TGTGCCAGCAGCGCGAACCAGTACTCCTACGAGCAGTACTTC. Based on the CDR3 plus reference TRBV7-2 and TRBJ2-7, the full variable domain is GAGVSQSPSNKVTEKGKDVELRCDPISGHTALYWYRQSLGQGLEFLIYFQGNSAPDKSGLPSDRFSAERTGGSVSTLTIQRTQQEDSAVYLCASSANQYSYEQYFGPGTRLTVT.

The chain has TRBV5-5 and TRBJ2-3; D call uncertain. Germline CDR1 reads SGHKS; CDR2 reads YYEKEE (reference sequence). With 4 bases removed from V and 2 bases from J, the gap between germline ends came to 5 bases. The CDR3 has 12 residues. CDR3 region: CASSLDTDTQYF. Here the CDR3 DNA reads TGTGCCAGCAGCCTGGACACAGATACGCAGTATTTT.

This rearrangement joins TRBV6-5 to TRBJ1-3; D is perhaps TRBD1 (6 bases). CDR3 size: 15 residues. The germline gives CDR1 MNHEY, CDR2 SVGAGI. The V end lost 6 bases, the J end lost 0 bases, and 12 bases lay between the germline ends. CDR3: CASSPQGYSGNTIYF. The CDR3 bases are TGTGCCAGCAGCCCACAGGGATACTCTGGAAACACCATATATTTT.

There are a few counts of this clone. This chain uses TRBV5-1 with TRBJ2-1, with D possibly matching TRBD2 (6 bases). V was clipped by 9 bases and J by 8 bases, with 18 bases between them. CDR1 SGHRS and CDR2 YFSETQ come from the germline V gene. The CDR3 has 13 residues. In DNA, the CDR3 is TGCGCCACCCAGGAGGGCGATTCCTATGAGCAGTTCTTC. Translation: CATQEGDSYEQFF.

The V call is TRBV5-1, the J call TRBJ2-3; D not resolved. CDR3 size: 14 residues. Germline CDR1 SGHRS, CDR2 YFSETQ. V was clipped by 0 bases and J by 0 bases, with 5 bases between them. CDR3 region: CASSLDASTDTQYF. CDR3 nucleotide sequence: TGCGCCAGCAGCTTGGATGCTAGCACAGATACGCAGTATTTT.

The V call is TRBV7-2, the J call TRBJ2-3, with TRBD2 as a possible D gene (6 bases). Germline V gene lookup returns CDR1 SGHTA and CDR2 FQGNSA. The CDR3 loop spans 16 amino acids. With 0 bases removed from V and 5 bases from J, the gap between germline ends came to 15 bases. The CDR3 DNA is TGTGCCAGCAGCTTAGCCACATCGGGGGTGGAAGATACGCAGTATTTT. Its translation: CASSLATSGVEDTQYF.

The chain combines TRBV4-1 with TRBJ1-2; D gene unclear. The CDR3 is made up of 16 amino acids. From germline, CDR1 is MGHRA and CDR2 YSYEKL. Deletions cut 0 bases from V and 2 bases from J, with 13 bases between. CDR3 nucleotides: TGCGCCAGCAGCCAAGATTCCCGCCGGAGCAACTATGGCTACACCTTC. Translating gives CASSQDSRRSNYGYTF.

Only a few counts were recorded for this clone. The chain is built from TRBV9 and TRBJ2-5; 8 bases are a match to TRBD2. CDR3 size: 16 residues. The germline V gene encodes CDR1 SGDLS and CDR2 YYNGEE. With V trimmed by 0 bases and J by 5 bases, 9 bases remained unmatched. CDR3 coding DNA: TGTGCCAGCAGCGTAGTTGGCGGGGGGCCTTTGGAGACCCAGTACTTC. It yields the protein CASSVVGGGPLETQYF.

V gene TRBV4-1 combines with J gene TRBJ1-2; a weak D match, TRBD1 (6 bases). With 1 base removed from V and 4 bases from J, the gap between germline ends came to 13 bases. CDR1 is MGHRA, CDR2 YSYEKL, per germline. The CDR3 is made up of 15 amino acids. The CDR3 bases are TGCGCCAGCAGCCAAGTCCTACAGGGTCCCTATGGCTACACCTTC. Residues: CASSQVLQGPYGYTF.

The chain joins TRBV29-1 to TRBJ2-1; the match to TRBD2 covers 8 bases. Germline-derived CDR1 and CDR2 are SQVTM and ANQGSEA. V dropped 7 bases and J dropped 4; count of bases not matched to a gene: 3. The CDR3 length is 12 residues. CDR3 region: CSGLARYNEQFF. The CDR3 bases are TGCAGCGGACTAGCGAGATACAATGAGCAGTTCTTC.

V usage is TRBV7-2 and J usage is TRBJ2-2; D gene unclear. The CDR3 runs 16 residues. Germline values: CDR1 SGHTA, CDR2 FQGNSA. V was clipped by 4 bases and J by 0 bases, with 12 bases between them. DNA for the CDR3: TGTGCCAGCAGCTACCTCGGTGTGGCGAACACCGGGGAGCTGTTTTTT. Protein sequence: CASSYLGVANTGELFF.